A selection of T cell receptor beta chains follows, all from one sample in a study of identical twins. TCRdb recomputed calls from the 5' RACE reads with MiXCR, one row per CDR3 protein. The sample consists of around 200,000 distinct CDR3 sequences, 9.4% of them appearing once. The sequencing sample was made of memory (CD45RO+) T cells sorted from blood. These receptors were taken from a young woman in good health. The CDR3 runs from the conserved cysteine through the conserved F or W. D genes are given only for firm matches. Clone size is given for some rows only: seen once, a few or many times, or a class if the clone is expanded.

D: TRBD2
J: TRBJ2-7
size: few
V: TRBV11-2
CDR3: CASSSHTTSGSPEQYF
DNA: TGTGCCAGCAGCTCCCACACCACTAGCGGGAGTCCCGAGCAGTACTTC

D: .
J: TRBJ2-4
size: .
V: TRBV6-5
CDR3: CASSSTRGGNIQYF
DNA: TGTGCCAGCAGTTCGACCAGGGGCGGAAACATTCAGTACTTC

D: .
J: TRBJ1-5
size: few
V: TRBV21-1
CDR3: CANWGFQPQHF
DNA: TGTGCCAACTGGGGGTTTCAGCCCCAGCATTTT

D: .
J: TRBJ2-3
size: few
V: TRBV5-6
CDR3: CASSRGEGTDTQYF
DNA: TGTGCCAGCAGCCGAGGGGAGGGCACAGATACGCAGTATTTT

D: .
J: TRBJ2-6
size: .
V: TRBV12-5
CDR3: CASGPNLSGANVLTF
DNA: TGTGCTAGTGGTCCCAACCTCTCTGGGGCCAACGTCCTGACTTTC

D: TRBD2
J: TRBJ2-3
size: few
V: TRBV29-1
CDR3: CSAEGLAADTQYF
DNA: TGCAGCGCCGAGGGACTAGCCGCAGATACGCAGTATTTT

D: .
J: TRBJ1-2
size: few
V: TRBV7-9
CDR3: CASRAQNQGYTF
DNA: TGTGCCAGCAGGGCGCAAAATCAAGGCTACACCTTC

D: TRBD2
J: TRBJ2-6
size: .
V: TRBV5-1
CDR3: CASSLGTSGGTGANVLTF
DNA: TGCGCCAGCAGCTTAGGGACTAGCGGGGGGACTGGGGCCAACGTCCTGACTTTC

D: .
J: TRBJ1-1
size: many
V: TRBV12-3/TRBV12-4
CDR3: CASSHDTGFHTEAFF
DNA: TGTGCCAGCAGTCACGACACAGGATTCCACACTGAAGCTTTCTTT

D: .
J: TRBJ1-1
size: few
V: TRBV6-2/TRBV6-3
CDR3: CASSYSLLAEAFF
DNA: TGTGCCAGCAGTTACTCGCTTTTGGCTGAAGCTTTCTTT

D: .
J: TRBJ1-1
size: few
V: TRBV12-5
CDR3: CASGFQTEAFF
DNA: TGTGCTAGTGGTTTTCAGACTGAAGCTTTCTTT

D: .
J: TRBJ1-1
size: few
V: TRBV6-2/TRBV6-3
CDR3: CASLTNTEAFF
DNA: TGTGCCAGCCTCACGAACACTGAAGCTTTCTTT

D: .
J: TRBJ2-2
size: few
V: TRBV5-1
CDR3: CASSLDVAYTGELFF
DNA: TGCGCCAGCAGCTTAGATGTCGCCTACACCGGGGAGCTGTTTTTT

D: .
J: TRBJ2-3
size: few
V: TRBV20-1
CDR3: CSANRRVRTDTQYF
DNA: TGCAGTGCTAACCGTCGTGTCCGCACAGATACGCAGTATTTT

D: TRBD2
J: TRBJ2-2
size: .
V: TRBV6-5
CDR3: CASSWTSGSTGELFF
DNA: TGTGCCAGCAGTTGGACTAGCGGGAGCACCGGGGAGCTGTTTTTT

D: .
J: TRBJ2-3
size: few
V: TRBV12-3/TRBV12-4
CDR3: CASSLDTQYF
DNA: TGTGCCAGCAGTTTAGATACGCAGTATTTT

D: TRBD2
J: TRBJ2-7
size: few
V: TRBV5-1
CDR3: CASRPGTSGGPAKYEQYF
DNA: TGCGCCAGCAGACCCGGGACTAGCGGGGGACCGGCAAAATACGAGCAGTACTTC

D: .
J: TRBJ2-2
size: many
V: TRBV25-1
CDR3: CASSGLGGAGELFF
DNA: TGTGCCAGCAGTGGCCTTGGAGGCGCCGGGGAGCTGTTTTTT

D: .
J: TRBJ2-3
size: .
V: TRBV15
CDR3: CATSKRWEGADTQYF
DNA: TGTGCCACCAGCAAGAGATGGGAGGGGGCAGATACGCAGTATTTT

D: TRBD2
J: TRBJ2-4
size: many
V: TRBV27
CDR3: CASRSFLPGGRAKNIQYF
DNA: TGTGCCAGCCGCAGTTTTTTACCGGGGGGACGAGCCAAAAACATTCAGTACTTC

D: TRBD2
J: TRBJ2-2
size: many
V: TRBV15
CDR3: CATSKAGDFTGELFF
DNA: TGTGCCACCAGTAAAGCGGGAGATTTCACCGGGGAGCTGTTTTTT

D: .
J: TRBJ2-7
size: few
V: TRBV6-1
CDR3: CASSEGDPSYEQYF
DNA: TGTGCCAGCAGTGAGGGGGACCCCTCCTACGAGCAGTACTTC

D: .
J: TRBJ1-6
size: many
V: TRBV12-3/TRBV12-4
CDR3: CASSLRRDSPLHF
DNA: TGTGCCAGCAGTTTACGACGAGATTCACCCCTCCACTTT

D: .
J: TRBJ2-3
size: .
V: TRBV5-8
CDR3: CASSLQGRDGDTQYF
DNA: TGTGCCAGCAGCTTACAGGGACGGGATGGGGATACGCAGTATTTT

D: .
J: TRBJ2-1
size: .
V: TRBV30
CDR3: CAWSVGVINEQFF
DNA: TGTGCCTGGAGTGTAGGGGTGATCAATGAGCAGTTCTTC

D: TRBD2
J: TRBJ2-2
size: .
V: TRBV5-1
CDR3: CASSSFSSGRRTGELFF
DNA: TGCGCCAGCAGCTCTTTTTCTAGCGGGAGGCGGACCGGGGAGCTGTTTTTT

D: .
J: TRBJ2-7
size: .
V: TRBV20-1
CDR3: CSALNVAYEQYF
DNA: TGCAGTGCGCTCAACGTGGCCTACGAGCAGTACTTC

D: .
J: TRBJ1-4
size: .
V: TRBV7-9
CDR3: CASSLPTGQKPNEKLFF
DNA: TGTGCCAGCAGCTTACCCACCGGACAGAAACCTAATGAAAAACTGTTTTTT

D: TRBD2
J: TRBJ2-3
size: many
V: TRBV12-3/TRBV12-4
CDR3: CASSIGTSANTDTQYF
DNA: TGTGCCAGCAGTATCGGGACTAGCGCGAACACAGATACGCAGTATTTT

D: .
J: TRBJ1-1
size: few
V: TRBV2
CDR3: CASREGESGTEAFF
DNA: TGTGCCAGCAGAGAGGGCGAATCGGGGACTGAAGCTTTCTTT

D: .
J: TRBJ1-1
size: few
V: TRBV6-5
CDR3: CASSKSTGAYTEAFF
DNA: TGTGCCAGCAGTAAATCGACGGGGGCATATACTGAAGCTTTCTTT

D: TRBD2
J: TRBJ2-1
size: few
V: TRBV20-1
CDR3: CSATEVAGWSYNEQFF
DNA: TGCAGTGCTACGGAGGTAGCGGGATGGTCCTACAATGAGCAGTTCTTC

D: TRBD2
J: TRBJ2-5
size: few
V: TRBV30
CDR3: CAWSRGGRRQETQYF
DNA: TGTGCCTGGAGTCGGGGGGGACGCCGCCAAGAGACCCAGTACTTC

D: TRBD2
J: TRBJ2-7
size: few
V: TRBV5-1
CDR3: CASSLEAGVYEQYF
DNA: TGCGCCAGCAGCTTGGAGGCGGGAGTGTACGAGCAGTACTTC

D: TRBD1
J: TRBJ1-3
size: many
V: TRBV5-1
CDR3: CASSLETGNTIYF
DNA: TGCGCCAGCAGCCTGGAGACAGGGAACACCATATATTTT